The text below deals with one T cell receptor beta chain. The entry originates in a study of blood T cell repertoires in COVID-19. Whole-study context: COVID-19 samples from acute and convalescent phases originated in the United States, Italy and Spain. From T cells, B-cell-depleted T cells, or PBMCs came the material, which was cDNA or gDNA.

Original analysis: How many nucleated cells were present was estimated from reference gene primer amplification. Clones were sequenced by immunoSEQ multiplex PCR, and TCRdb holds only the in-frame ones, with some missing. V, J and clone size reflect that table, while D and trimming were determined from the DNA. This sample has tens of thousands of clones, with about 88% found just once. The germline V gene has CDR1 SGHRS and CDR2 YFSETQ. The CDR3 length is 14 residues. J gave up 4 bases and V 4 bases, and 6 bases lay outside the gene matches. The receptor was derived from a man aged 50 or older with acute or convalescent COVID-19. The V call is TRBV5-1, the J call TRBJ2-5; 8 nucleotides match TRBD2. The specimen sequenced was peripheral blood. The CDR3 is CASSPLSGGETQYF. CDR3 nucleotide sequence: TGCGCCAGCAGCCCTCTAAGCGGGGGAGAGACCCAGTACTTC.